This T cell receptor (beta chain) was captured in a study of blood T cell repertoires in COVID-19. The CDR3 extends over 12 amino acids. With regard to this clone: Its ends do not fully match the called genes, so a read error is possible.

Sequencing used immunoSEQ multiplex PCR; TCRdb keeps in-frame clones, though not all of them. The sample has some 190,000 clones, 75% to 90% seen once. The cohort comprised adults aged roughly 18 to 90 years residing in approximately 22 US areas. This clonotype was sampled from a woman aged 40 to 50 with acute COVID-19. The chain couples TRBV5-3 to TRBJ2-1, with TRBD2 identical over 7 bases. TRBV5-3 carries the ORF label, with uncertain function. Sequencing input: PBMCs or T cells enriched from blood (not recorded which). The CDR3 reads CARSLFGGAGLF. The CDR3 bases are TGTGCCAGAAGCTTGTTTGGGGGAGCGGGACTCTTC.